These T cell receptor beta chains were read from a single sample in a study of T cells after posttransplantation cyclophosphamide. Here immunoSEQ multiplex PCR was the method, and the copy in TCRdb shows in-frame clones only, minus some. The table records more than 50,000 clones, 86% of them present only once. Sequencing input: PBMCs. The receptors were sampled from a man aged 25 to 40 with a blood cancer, CMV-positive, and with a related stem cell donor. CDR3s include the opening cysteine and the closing phenylalanine or tryptophan. D genes are given only for firm matches. Clone size is stated in some rows and not others, as once, few, many or a class when expanded.

D | J | size | V | DNA | CDR3
NA | TRBJ2-3 | NA | TRBV5-1 | TGCGCCAGCAGCTTTATCTCGTCGGGAGGCACAGATACGCAGTATTTT | CASSFISSGGTDTQYF
TRBD1 | TRBJ2-1 | NA | TRBV5-4 | TGTGCCAGCAGCTTCAATGGACAGGGGACGAAATACAATGAGCAGTTCTTC | CASSFNGQGTKYNEQFF
NA | TRBJ2-5 | few | TRBV5-8 | TGTGCCAGCAGCTTGGCTGCGGTCCAAGAGACCCAGTACTTC | CASSLAAVQETQYF
NA | TRBJ2-2 | NA | TRBV21-1 | TGTGCCAGCAGCAAAGGGACAGGGCAGTGCACCGGGGAGCTGTTTTTT | CASSKGTGQCTGELFF
TRBD1 | TRBJ1-5 | NA | TRBV2 | TGTGCCAGCAGGGATACAGGGGGCAGTCAGCCCCAGCATTTT | CASRDTGGSQPQHF
TRBD1 | TRBJ2-1 | NA | TRBV6-1 | TGTGCCAGCAGTGTCCCCCCGGGACAGGGTAGTGATGAGCAGTTCTTC | CASSVPPGQGSDEQFF
NA | TRBJ1-5 | NA | TRBV28 | TGTGCCAGCAGTTTATCTCTAATAGTAGCCCAGCATTTT | CASSLSLIVAQHF
TRBD1 | TRBJ2-6 | NA | TRBV28 | TGTGCCAGCAGTTTATATGGGGACAGGGGTTCTGGGGCCAACGTCCTGACTTTC | CASSLYGDRGSGANVLTF
NA | TRBJ1-1 | NA | TRBV5-1 | TGCGCCAGCAGCTTCATGTTGTCCATGAACACTGAAGCTTTCTTT | CASSFMLSMNTEAFF
TRBD1 | TRBJ2-5 | once | TRBV6-5 | TGTGCCAGCAGTCGACAGGGGGATGGAGTGACCCAGTACTTC | CASSRQGDGVTQYF
TRBD2 | TRBJ2-4 | few | TRBV18 | TGTGCCAGCTCGCAAGATTCCGGGACTAGCGGCAAAAACATTCAGTACTTC | CASSQDSGTSGKNIQYF
NA | TRBJ1-2 | NA | TRBV28 | TGTGCCAGCAGTTCCTCGGGACAAGGTGGAGGCTACACCTTC | CASSSSGQGGGYTF
NA | TRBJ2-1 | few | TRBV4-3 | TGCGCCAGCAGCCAAGTGCAGGGCCCAAATGAGCAGTTCTTC | CASSQVQGPNEQFF
TRBD1 | TRBJ2-7 | NA | TRBV28 | TGTGCCAGCAGGCGAGGGACAGTCAGCTCCTACGAGCAGTACTTC | CASRRGTVSSYEQYF
NA | TRBJ1-2 | once | TRBV4-3 | TGCGCCAGCAGCCAAGTAGGAGGGATACCCACCTTC | CASSQVGGIPTF
NA | TRBJ1-1 | NA | TRBV11-2 | TGTGCCAGCAGCTTAGTTAGAGTAATGAACACTGAAGCTTTCTTT | CASSLVRVMNTEAFF
NA | TRBJ2-5 | NA | TRBV7-2 | TGTGCCAGCAGTAAACAGGGTTTGGGAGAGACCCAGTACTTC | CASSKQGLGETQYF
TRBD2 | TRBJ2-1 | once | TRBV5-4 | TGTGCCAGCAGCAAAGGGACTAGCGGGAGAGGGAATGAGCAGTTCTTC | CASSKGTSGRGNEQFF
NA | TRBJ2-7 | few | TRBV27 | TGTGCCAGCAGGAAAGAACGGGTAGGAAGCTACGAGCAGTACTTC | CASRKERVGSYEQYF
TRBD1 | TRBJ2-5 | NA | TRBV18 | TGTGCCAGCTCACTGACAGGGGGCCAAGAGACCCAGTACTTC | CASSLTGGQETQYF
NA | TRBJ2-7 | many | TRBV27 | TGTGCCAGCAGAGAGGCAGTCTCCTACGAGCAGTACTTC | CASREAVSYEQYF
NA | TRBJ1-1 | once | TRBV13 | TGTGCCAGCAGCTTACTCGGCGGGGGCACTGAAGCTTTCTTT | CASSLLGGGTEAFF
TRBD1 | TRBJ1-2 | NA | TRBV5-1 | TGCGCCAGCAGCTTGAACAGGGGGCCAGACGGCTACACCTTC | CASSLNRGPDGYTF
NA | TRBJ1-2 | NA | TRBV7-9 | TGTGCCAGCAGCCCCAGCGGACGACAGGATGGCTACACCTTC | CASSPSGRQDGYTF
TRBD2 | TRBJ2-1 | many | TRBV6-1 | TGTGCCAGCAGTGCTCCTCTGACTAGCGGGAGTCAGTACAATGAGCAGTTCTTC | CASSAPLTSGSQYNEQFF
NA | TRBJ1-2 | NA | TRBV7-6 | TGTGCCAGCAGCTTAGGGAGGACAGAAGGCGGCTACACCTTC | CASSLGRTEGGYTF
TRBD1 | TRBJ1-3 | few | TRBV11-2 | TGTGCCAGCAGCTCGACAGGGACTGGAAACACCATATATTTT | CASSSTGTGNTIYF
TRBD1 | TRBJ2-2 | NA | TRBV7-3 | TGTGCCAGCAGCTTAAGCTTCGGGACAGGGGAAGGCGGGGAGCTGTTTTTT | CASSLSFGTGEGGELFF
NA | TRBJ2-7 | NA | TRBV5-1 | TGCGCCAGCAGCCTGGCCGGGCGGAGCGGGCAGTACTTC | CASSLAGRSGQYF
TRBD1 | TRBJ1-1 | NA | TRBV11-2 | TGTGCCAGCAGCTCCACGTTCTGGGGACAGACCATGAACACTGAAGCTTTCTTT | CASSSTFWGQTMNTEAFF
TRBD1 | TRBJ1-2 | NA | TRBV19 | TGTGCCAGTAGTACGGGACAGGGGCCCTATGGCTACACCTTC | CASSTGQGPYGYTF
TRBD2 | TRBJ2-3 | NA | TRBV6-4 | TGTGCCAGCAGCGCTTCTAGCGGGAGATGGGATACGCAGTATTTT | CASSASSGRWDTQYF